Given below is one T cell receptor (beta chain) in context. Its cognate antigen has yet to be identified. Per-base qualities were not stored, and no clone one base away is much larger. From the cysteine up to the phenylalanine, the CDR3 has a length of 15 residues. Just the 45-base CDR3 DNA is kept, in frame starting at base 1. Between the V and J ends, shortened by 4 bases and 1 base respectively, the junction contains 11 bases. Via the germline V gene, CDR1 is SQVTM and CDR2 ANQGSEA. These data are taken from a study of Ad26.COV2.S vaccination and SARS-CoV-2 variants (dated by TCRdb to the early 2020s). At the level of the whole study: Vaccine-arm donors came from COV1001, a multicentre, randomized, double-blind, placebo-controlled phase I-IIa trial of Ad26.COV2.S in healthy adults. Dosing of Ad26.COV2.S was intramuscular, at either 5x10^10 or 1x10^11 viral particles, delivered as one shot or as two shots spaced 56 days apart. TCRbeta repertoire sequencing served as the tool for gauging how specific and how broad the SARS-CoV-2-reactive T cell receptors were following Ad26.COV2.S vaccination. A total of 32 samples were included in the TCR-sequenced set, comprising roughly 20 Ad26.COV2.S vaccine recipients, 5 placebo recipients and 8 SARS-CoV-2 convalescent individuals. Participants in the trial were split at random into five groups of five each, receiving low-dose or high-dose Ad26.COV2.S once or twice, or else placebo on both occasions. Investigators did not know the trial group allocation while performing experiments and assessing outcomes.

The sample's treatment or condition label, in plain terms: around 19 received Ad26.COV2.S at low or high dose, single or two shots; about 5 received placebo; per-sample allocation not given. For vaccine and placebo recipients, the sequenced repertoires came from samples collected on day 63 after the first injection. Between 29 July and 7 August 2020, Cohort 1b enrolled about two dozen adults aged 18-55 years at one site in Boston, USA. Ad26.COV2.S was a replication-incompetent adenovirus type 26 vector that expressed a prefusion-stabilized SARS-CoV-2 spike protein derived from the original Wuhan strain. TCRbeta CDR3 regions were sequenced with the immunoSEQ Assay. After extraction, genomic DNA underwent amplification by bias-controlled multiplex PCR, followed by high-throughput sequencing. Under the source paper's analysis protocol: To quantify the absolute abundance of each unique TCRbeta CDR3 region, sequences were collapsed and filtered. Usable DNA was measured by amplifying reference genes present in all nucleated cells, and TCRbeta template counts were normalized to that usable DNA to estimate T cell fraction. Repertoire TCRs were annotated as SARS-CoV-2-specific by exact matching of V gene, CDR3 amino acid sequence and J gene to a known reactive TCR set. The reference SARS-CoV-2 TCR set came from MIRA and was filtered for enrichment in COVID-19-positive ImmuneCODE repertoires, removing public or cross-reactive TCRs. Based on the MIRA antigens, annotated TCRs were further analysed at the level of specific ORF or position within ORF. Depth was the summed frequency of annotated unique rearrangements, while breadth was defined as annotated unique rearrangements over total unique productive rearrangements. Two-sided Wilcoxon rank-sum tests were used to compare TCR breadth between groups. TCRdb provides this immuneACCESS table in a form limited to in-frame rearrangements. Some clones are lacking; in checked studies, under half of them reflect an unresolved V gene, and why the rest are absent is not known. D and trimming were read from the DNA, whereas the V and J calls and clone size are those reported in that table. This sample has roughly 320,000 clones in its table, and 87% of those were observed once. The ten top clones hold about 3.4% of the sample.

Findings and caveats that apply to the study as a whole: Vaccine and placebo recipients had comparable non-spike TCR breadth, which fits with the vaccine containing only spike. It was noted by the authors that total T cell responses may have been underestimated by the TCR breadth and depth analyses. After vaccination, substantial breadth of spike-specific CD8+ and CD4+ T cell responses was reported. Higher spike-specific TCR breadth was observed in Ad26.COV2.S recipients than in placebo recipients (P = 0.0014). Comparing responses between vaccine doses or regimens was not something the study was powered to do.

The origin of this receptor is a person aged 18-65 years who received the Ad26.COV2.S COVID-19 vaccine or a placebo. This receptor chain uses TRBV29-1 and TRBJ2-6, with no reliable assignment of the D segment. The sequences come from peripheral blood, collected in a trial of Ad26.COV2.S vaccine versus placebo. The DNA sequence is TGCAGCGTTGGGGATCGACTTTCTGGGGCCAACGTCCTGACTTTC. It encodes CSVGDRLSGANVLTF.